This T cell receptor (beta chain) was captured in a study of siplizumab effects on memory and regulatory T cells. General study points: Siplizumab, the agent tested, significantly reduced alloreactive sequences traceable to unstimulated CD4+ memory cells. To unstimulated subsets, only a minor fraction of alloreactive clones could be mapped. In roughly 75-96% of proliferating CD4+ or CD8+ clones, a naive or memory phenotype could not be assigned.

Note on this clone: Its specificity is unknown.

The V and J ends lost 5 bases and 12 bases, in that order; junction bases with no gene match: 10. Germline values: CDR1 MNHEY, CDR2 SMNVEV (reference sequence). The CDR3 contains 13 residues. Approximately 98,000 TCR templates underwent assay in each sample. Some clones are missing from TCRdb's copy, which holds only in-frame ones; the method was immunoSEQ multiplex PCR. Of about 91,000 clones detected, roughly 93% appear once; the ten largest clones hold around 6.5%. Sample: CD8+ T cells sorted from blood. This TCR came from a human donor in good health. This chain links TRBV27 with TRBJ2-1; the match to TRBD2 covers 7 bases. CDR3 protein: CASSDLAGQGQFF. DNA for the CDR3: TGTGCCAGCAGTGACTTAGCGGGCCAGGGGCAGTTCTTC.